In this sample, the clone carrying this T cell receptor beta chain turned up many times. The antigen remains unidentified. The data belong to a study of neurological immune-mediated disorders. The study, taken as a whole, reports: None of the CDR3 amino acid sequences of expanded clones recurred across subjects, suggesting private repertoires in all groups.

Trimming took 10 bases from V and 6 from J; bases not matched to a gene: 8. CDR3 length: 13 amino acids. Per germline, CDR1 SGHRS and CDR2 YFSETQ. A 10-nucleotide random UMI tagged transcripts in template-switch 5'RACE cDNA synthesis. Over 160 million TCR-beta sequences from 15-18 subjects came from every sequencing run. MiXCR was run by TCRdb on the 5' RACE reads, yielding one entry per CDR3 protein. This sample carries approximately 44,000 distinct CDR3 sequences, roughly 15% of them seen once, and the ten largest clones take roughly 3.6%. For sorted libraries, the input was about 920,000 CD4+ or CD8+ T cells.

The clonotype comes from a woman aged 55-69 years with HTLV-1-associated myelopathy (HAM/TSP). Sequenced: CD4+ T cells from blood. V and J are TRBV5-1 and TRBJ2-1, with 9 bases fitting TRBD1. The CDR3 region is CACGRTGVNEQFF. DNA of the CDR3: TGCGCCTGTGGGAGGACAGGGGTCAATGAGCAGTTCTTC.